This TCR beta chain is from a study of T cell responses to AZD1222 COVID-19 vaccine. General study findings and limits: Clonal diversity was possibly underestimated, and white British individuals and females predominated among donors.

The repertoire was sequenced with immunoSEQ multiplex PCR; TCRdb's copy has only in-frame clones and lacks some. The table shows 140,000 to 150,000 clones, with 93% occurring only once. Worth noting for this clone: What it binds is not known.

The germline CDR1 and CDR2 sequences are MGHRA and YSYEKL. There are 13 residues in the CDR3. V shed 4 bases and J shed 2 bases, with 6 bases lying between them. The specimen comprised peripheral blood, sampled on day 0 of AZD1222 vaccination. V and J are TRBV4-1 and TRBJ1-5, with a possible D match to TRBD1 (5 bases). The sequence was collected from an adult in good health. CDR3 protein: CASSRGGNQPQHF. The CDR3 DNA reads TGCGCCAGCAGCCGGGGCGGCAATCAGCCCCAGCATTTT.